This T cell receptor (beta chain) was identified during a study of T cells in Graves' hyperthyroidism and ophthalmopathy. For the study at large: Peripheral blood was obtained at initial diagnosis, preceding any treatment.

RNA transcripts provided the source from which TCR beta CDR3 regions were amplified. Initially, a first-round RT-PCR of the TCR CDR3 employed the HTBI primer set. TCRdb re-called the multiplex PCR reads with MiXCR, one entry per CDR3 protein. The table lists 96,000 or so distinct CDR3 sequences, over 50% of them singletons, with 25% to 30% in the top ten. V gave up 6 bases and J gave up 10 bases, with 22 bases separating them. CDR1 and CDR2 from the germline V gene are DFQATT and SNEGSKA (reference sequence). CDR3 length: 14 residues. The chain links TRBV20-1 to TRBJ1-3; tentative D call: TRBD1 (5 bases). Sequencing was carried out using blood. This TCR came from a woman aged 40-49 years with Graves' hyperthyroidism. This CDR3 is CSAVLAGGQETIYF. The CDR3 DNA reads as TGCAGTGCCGTACTAGCGGGAGGACAAGAGACCATATATTTT.